This is a list of T cell receptor beta chains from one sample in a study of control samples from healthy donors and cancer patients. The assay was immunoSEQ multiplex PCR, and TCRdb's table has in-frame clones only and misses some. The table records roughly 130,000 clones, approximately 89% of them present only once. Sequenced material: blood. These receptors came from a man younger than 30 in good health. Both conserved end residues are part of each CDR3. Fields, in order: J gene, clone size, D gene, V gene, CDR3 protein, CDR3 DNA. The D gene is left open where the match is weak. Clone size is given for some rows only: seen once, a few or many times, or a class if the clone is expanded.

j_gene: TRBJ1-3; abundance: once; d_gene: .; v_gene: TRBV5-5; CDR3aa: CASSPLSSGNTIYF; CDR3nt: TGTGCCAGCAGCCCCCTCAGCTCTGGAAACACCATATATTTT
j_gene: TRBJ2-7; abundance: few; d_gene: TRBD2; v_gene: TRBV30; CDR3aa: CAWRALAGSYEQYF; CDR3nt: TGTGCCTGGAGGGCGCTAGCGGGGAGCTACGAGCAGTACTTC
j_gene: TRBJ2-2; abundance: .; d_gene: .; v_gene: TRBV7-9; CDR3aa: CASSLDGTGELFF; CDR3nt: TGTGCCAGCAGCTTAGATGGGACCGGGGAGCTGTTTTTT
j_gene: TRBJ1-2; abundance: .; d_gene: .; v_gene: TRBV7-9; CDR3aa: CASSSPGGADGYTF; CDR3nt: TGTGCCAGCAGCTCCCCCGGAGGGGCTGATGGCTACACCTTC
j_gene: TRBJ1-4; abundance: .; d_gene: TRBD1; v_gene: TRBV5-4; CDR3aa: CASRTGGTNEKLFF; CDR3nt: TGTGCCAGCAGAACAGGGGGAACTAATGAAAAACTGTTTTTT
j_gene: TRBJ2-3; abundance: .; d_gene: .; v_gene: TRBV20-1; CDR3aa: CSAYPDTQYF; CDR3nt: TGCAGTGCTTACCCCGATACGCAGTATTTT
j_gene: TRBJ2-3; abundance: .; d_gene: TRBD2; v_gene: TRBV9; CDR3aa: CASSGGTSGHTNTQYF; CDR3nt: TGTGCCAGCAGCGGCGGGACTAGCGGGCATACCAATACGCAGTATTTT
j_gene: TRBJ2-3; abundance: .; d_gene: .; v_gene: TRBV9; CDR3aa: CASSVEKGTDTQYF; CDR3nt: TGTGCCAGCAGCGTAGAAAAGGGCACAGATACGCAGTATTTT
j_gene: TRBJ2-1; abundance: .; d_gene: .; v_gene: TRBV5-1; CDR3aa: CASSKEASYNEQFF; CDR3nt: TGCGCCAGCAGCAAGGAGGCCTCCTACAATGAGCAGTTCTTC
j_gene: TRBJ2-7; abundance: once; d_gene: TRBD1; v_gene: TRBV6-5; CDR3aa: CASSYYRGSSYEQYF; CDR3nt: TGTGCCAGCAGTTACTACAGGGGATCCTCCTACGAGCAGTACTTC